This is a list of T cell receptor beta chains from one sample in a study of blood T cell repertoires in COVID-19. Here immunoSEQ multiplex PCR was the method, and the copy in TCRdb shows in-frame clones only, minus some. In the table there are tens of thousands of clones, 85% to 90% of which are singletons. The sequencing sample was made of peripheral blood. The receptors were sampled from a human donor in a cohort sampled during active COVID-19. Each CDR3 is given with its conserved first and last residue. A D gene is named only where the DNA matches it firmly. Size tells how often a clone was seen (once, few, many) or the class of an expanded clone, and some rows leave it out.

. TRBJ1-2 . TRBV19 CASSNQGTKFRNYGYTF TGTGCCAGTAGTAATCAGGGGACGAAGTTTCGTAACTATGGCTACACCTTC
. TRBJ1-1 . TRBV5-4 CASSPDGRGAYTEAFF TGTGCCAGCAGTCCTGATGGACGGGGGGCCTACACTGAAGCTTTCTTT
. TRBJ2-5 . TRBV6-5 CASKTVQETQYF TGTGCCAGCAAGACAGTCCAAGAGACCCAGTACTTC
TRBD2 TRBJ2-5 . TRBV27 CASSPSGAWERGGETQYF TGTGCCAGCAGTCCCTCCGGGGCCTGGGAGCGGGGTGGAGAGACCCAGTACTTC
TRBD2 TRBJ2-3 . TRBV13 CASSFRGGRSDTQYF TGTGCCAGCAGCTTCCGCGGGGGGAGGTCAGATACGCAGTATTTT
TRBD1 TRBJ1-5 few TRBV27 CASSSSDRVIDQPQHF TGTGCCAGCAGCTCATCGGACAGGGTGATCGATCAGCCCCAGCATTTT
. TRBJ1-2 . TRBV24-1 CATSVNSLYGYTF TGTGCCACCAGTGTGAACAGTCTTTATGGCTACACCTTC
TRBD1 TRBJ2-1 . TRBV29-1 CSVYSGGGLQNEQFF TGCAGCGTTTATTCAGGGGGCGGGTTGCAAAATGAGCAGTTCTTC
TRBD1 TRBJ2-6 . TRBV5-4 CASSPPPRQGQGTGANVLTF TGTGCCAGCAGCCCGCCTCCCCGACAGGGTCAGGGGACTGGGGCCAACGTCCTGACTTTC
TRBD2 TRBJ2-4 . TRBV2 CASSEGGLAGDRNIQYF TGTGCCAGCAGTGAAGGGGGACTAGCGGGAGATCGGAACATTCAGTACTTC
TRBD2 TRBJ2-5 . TRBV3-1/TRBV3-2 CASSRIAGGPETQYF TGTGCCAGCAGCCGAATAGCGGGAGGCCCAGAGACCCAGTACTTC
. TRBJ2-5 . TRBV2 CASSPGGLETQYF TGTGCCAGCAGTCCCGGAGGGCTAGAGACCCAGTACTTC
. TRBJ2-1 few TRBV12-1 CASSGTTNNEQFF TGTGCCAGCAGCGGGACTACTAACAATGAGCAGTTCTTC
. TRBJ2-7 few TRBV7-9 CASSLIAAYEQYF TGTGCCAGCAGCTTAATTGCAGCCTACGAGCAGTACTTC
TRBD1 TRBJ2-7 . TRBV20-1 CSASSRQGSHF TGCAGTGCTAGTTCCCGACAGGGTTCCCACTTC
TRBD1 TRBJ2-5 . TRBV19 CATVQGETQYF TGTGCCACAGTACAGGGGGAGACCCAGTACTTC
. TRBJ2-1 . TRBV14 CASSLDRSSYNEQFF TGTGCCAGCAGCCTTGACAGGAGCTCCTACAATGAGCAGTTCTTC
. TRBJ1-3 . TRBV5-1 CASSREPTGPPPSGNTIYF TGCGCCAGCAGCCGGGAACCCACAGGGCCGCCTCCCTCTGGAAACACCATATATTTT
TRBD2 TRBJ2-5 . TRBV5-1 CASRRSGSGETQYF TGCGCCAGCAGGCGTAGCGGGAGTGGGGAGACCCAGTACTTC
TRBD1 TRBJ1-2 once TRBV25-1 CASSWTGSLSYTF TGTGCCAGCAGTTGGACAGGAAGTCTAAGCTACACCTTC
. TRBJ1-6 . TRBV12-3/TRBV12-4 CASSLALNSPLHF TGTGCCAGCAGTTTAGCGTTAAATTCACCCCTCCACTTT
TRBD2 TRBJ2-7 . TRBV19 CASSIGGLAGAREQYF TGTGCCAGTAGTATCGGGGGACTAGCGGGAGCTCGGGAGCAGTACTTC
TRBD1 TRBJ2-2 . TRBV6-2/TRBV6-3 CASSYEAGQGHTGELFF TGTGCCAGCAGTTATGAGGCCGGACAGGGGCACACCGGGGAGCTGTTTTTT
TRBD2 TRBJ2-3 . TRBV27 CASSLVPGRASSDTQYF TGTGCCAGCAGTTTAGTCCCCGGGAGGGCCTCTTCGGATACGCAGTATTTT
. TRBJ2-7 once TRBV4-1 CASSLSGGLFYEQYF TGCGCCAGCAGTCTTAGCGGAGGCCTCTTCTACGAGCAGTACTTC
TRBD2 TRBJ2-7 . TRBV6-1 CASSVAGSLYEQYF TGTGCCAGCAGTGTAGCGGGCTCACTCTACGAGCAGTACTTC
TRBD1 TRBJ1-3 . TRBV28 CASSSSRQGARNTIYF TGTGCCAGCAGTTCCTCCCGACAGGGGGCAAGAAACACCATATATTTT
TRBD2 TRBJ2-5 . TRBV6-6 CASSFGLAGEETQYF TGTGCCAGCAGTTTCGGACTAGCGGGAGAAGAGACCCAGTACTTC
TRBD1 TRBJ1-2 . TRBV30 CAWSVHGTGAGGYTF TGTGCCTGGAGTGTACACGGGACAGGGGCGGGAGGCTACACCTTC